This T cell receptor (beta chain) was sequenced in a study of blood T cell repertoires in COVID-19 (dated by TCRdb to 2019 to 2021). Some background on the complete study: Samples from collaborators originated in the United States, Italy and Spain and spanned both the acute and convalescent phases of COVID-19. The material from the prospective study consisted of cDNA or gDNA derived from T cells, B-cell-depleted T cells, or PBMCs. Deeply sampled blood TCRbeta repertoires from subjects exposed to, actively infected with, or recovered from COVID-19 were included in the dataset. The repertoires were released in a freely available public database meant as a resource for research on the immune response to SARS-CoV-2. The samples were drawn from the first 160 participants of the ongoing ImmuneRACE study and from roughly 1,300 subjects provided by 6 global collaborators. The sample metadata nearly always contained a de-identified subject ID, COVID-19 status, age in years and sex. Where HLA class I and class II types were available, the types were taken from metadata supplied by the sample provider, not from assay-based typing. What the research found in general, with its limitations: The quantity of clinical and demographic metadata differed by source and by participant and was supplied without curation.

TCRbeta CDR3 regions were amplified from genomic DNA by means of the immunoSEQ Assay, a bias-controlled multiplex PCR. In the original analysis: Within the assay, amplification of reference gene primers was used to estimate how many nucleated cells each sample contained. To quantify the absolute abundance of each unique TCRbeta CDR3 rearrangement, sequence reads were collapsed and filtered. For each sample, productive Simpson clonality was calculated as the square root of Simpson's diversity index over productive rearrangements. TCRdb carries this immuneACCESS record with in-frame sequences only. Its versions omit some clonotypes, under half of them owing to an unresolved V gene in the studies checked, with the rest unexplained. The V and J calls and clone size are taken from that table; D and trimming were inferred from the DNA. The sample table shows about 180,000 clones, and about 81% are seen once. The top ten hold 10% to 15% of the sample.

One collaborating source in Seattle enrolled patients while the patients were actively infected and followed the patients over time throughout the course of disease. Each collaborating institution followed its own protocols to collect whole blood in K2EDTA tubes. For TCRbeta analysis, collaborator samples were shipped as frozen whole blood, as isolated PBMCs, or as DNA extracted from either sample type. A remark on this clone: The clone's antigen remains unknown. Base qualities are missing; no much larger clone stands one base away.

Measured from the cysteine to the phenylalanine, the CDR3 is 15 residues long. Of the read, only the CDR3 DNA is kept; its 45 bases are in frame from base 1. CDR1 and CDR2 were assigned from the germline V gene as SGDLS and YYNGEE. V drops 0 bases and J drops 2 bases, leaving 12 bases in between. Sequenced sample: peripheral blood. The clonotype originates from a woman at least 80 years old with COVID-19, enrolled during active disease. Recombination linked TRBV9 to TRBJ2-7, with TRBD1 perhaps the D gene, on 6 matching bases. The DNA is as follows: TGTGCCAGCAGCGTAGCGACAGGCGAAGCCTACGAGCAGTACTTC. It translates to CASSVATGEAYEQYF.